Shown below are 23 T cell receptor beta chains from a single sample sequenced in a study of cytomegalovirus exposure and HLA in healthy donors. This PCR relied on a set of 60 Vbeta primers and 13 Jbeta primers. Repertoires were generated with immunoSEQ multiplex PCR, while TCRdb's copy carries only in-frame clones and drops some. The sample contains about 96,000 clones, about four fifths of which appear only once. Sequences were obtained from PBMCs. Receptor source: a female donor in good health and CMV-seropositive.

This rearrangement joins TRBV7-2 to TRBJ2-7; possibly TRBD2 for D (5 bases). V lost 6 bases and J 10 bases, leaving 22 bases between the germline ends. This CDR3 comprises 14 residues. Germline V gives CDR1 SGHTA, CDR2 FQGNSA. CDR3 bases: TGTGCCAGCAGACCCACCCTGGCCCGGGATGAACAGTACTTC. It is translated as CASRPTLARDEQYF.

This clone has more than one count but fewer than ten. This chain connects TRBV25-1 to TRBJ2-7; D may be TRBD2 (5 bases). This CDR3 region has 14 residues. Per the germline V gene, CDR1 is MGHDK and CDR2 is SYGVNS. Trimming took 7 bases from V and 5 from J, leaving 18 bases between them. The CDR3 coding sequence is TGTGCCAGCATTTCGCAGGCCCCTAGCCACGAGCAGTACTTC. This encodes CASISQAPSHEQYF.

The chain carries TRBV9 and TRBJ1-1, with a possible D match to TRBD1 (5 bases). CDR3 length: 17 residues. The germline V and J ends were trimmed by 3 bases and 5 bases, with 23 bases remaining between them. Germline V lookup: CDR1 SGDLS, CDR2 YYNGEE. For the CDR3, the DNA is TGTGCCAGCAGCGCCGCAGAACAGTTTCCGAGACAGACTGAAGCTTTCTTT. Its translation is CASSAAEQFPRQTEAFF.

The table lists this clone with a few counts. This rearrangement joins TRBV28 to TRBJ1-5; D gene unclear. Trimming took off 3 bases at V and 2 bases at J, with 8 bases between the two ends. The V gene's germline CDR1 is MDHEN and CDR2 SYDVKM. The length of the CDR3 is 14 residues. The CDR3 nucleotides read TGTGCCAGCAGTTTGGCGGGCGGCAATCAGCCCCAGCATTTT. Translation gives CASSLAGGNQPQHF.

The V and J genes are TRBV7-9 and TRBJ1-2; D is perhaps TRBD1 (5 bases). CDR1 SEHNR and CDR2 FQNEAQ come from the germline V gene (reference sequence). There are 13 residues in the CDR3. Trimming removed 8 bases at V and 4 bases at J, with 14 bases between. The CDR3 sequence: CASLPSGLYGYTF. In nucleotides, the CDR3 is TGTGCCAGCTTACCGTCGGGACTCTATGGCTACACCTTC.

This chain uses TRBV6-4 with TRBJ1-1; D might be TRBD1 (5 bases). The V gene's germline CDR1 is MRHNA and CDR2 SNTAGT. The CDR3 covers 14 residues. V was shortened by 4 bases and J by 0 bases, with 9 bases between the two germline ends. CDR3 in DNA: TGTGCCAGCAGTGCGACAGAAATGAACACTGAAGCTTTCTTT. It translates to CASSATEMNTEAFF.

DNA for the CDR3: TGTGCCTGGAGGGTCGACAGGGACTATGGCTACACCTTC. Amino acids: CAWRVDRDYGYTF. This rearrangement joins TRBV30 to TRBJ1-2; 7 bases align to TRBD1. V lost 3 bases to trimming and J lost 3 bases; unmatched junction nucleotides: 4. Germline loops: CDR1 GTSNPN, CDR2 SVGIG (reference sequence). The CDR3 has 13 residues.

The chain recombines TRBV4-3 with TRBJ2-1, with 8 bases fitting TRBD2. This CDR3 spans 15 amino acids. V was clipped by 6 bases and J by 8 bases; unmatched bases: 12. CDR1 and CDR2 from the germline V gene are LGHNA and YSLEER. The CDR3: CASRLGPGGPYEQFF. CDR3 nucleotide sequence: TGCGCCAGCAGACTGGGTCCGGGGGGGCCGTATGAGCAGTTCTTC.

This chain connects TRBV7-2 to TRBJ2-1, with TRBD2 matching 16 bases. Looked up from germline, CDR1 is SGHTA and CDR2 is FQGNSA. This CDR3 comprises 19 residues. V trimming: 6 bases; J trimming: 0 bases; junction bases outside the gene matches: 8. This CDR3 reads CASRRPGLAGGSSYNEQFF. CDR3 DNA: TGTGCCAGCAGACGACCGGGACTAGCGGGGGGGAGCTCCTACAATGAGCAGTTCTTC. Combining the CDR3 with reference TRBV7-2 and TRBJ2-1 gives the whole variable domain GAGVSQSPSNKVTEKGKDVELRCDPISGHTALYWYRQSLGQGLEFLIYFQGNSAPDKSGLPSDRFSAERTGGSVSTLTIQRTQQEDSAVYLCASRRPGLAGGSSYNEQFFGPGTRLTVL.

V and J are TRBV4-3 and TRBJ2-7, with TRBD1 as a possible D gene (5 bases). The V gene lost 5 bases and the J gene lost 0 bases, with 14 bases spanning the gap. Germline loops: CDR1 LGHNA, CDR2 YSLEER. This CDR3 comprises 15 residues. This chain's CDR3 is CASSGTGRNSYEQYF. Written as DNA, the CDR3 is TGCGCCAGCAGCGGAACAGGCAGAAACTCCTACGAGCAGTACTTC.

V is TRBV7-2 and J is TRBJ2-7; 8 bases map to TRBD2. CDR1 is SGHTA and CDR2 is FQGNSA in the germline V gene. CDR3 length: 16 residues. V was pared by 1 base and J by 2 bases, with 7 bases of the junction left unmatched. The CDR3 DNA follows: TGTGCCAGCAGCTTAGTATCGGATAGCGGGGCCTACGAGCAGTACTTC. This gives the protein CASSLVSDSGAYEQYF. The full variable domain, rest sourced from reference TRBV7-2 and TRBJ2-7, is GAGVSQSPSNKVTEKGKDVELRCDPISGHTALYWYRQSLGQGLEFLIYFQGNSAPDKSGLPSDRFSAERTGGSVSTLTIQRTQQEDSAVYLCASSLVSDSGAYEQYFGPGTRLTVT.

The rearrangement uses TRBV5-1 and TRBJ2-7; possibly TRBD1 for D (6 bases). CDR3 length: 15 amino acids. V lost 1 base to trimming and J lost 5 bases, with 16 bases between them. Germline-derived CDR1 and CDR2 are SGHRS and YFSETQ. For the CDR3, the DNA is TGCGCCAGCAGCTTGAACAGGGCGACATCGAACGAGCAGTACTTC. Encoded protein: CASSLNRATSNEQYF. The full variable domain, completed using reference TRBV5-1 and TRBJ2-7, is KAGVTQTPRYLIKTRGQQVTLSCSPISGHRSVSWYQQTPGQGLQFLFEYFSETQRNKGNFPGRFSGRQFSNSRSEMNVSTLELGDSALYLCASSLNRATSNEQYFGPGTRLTVT.

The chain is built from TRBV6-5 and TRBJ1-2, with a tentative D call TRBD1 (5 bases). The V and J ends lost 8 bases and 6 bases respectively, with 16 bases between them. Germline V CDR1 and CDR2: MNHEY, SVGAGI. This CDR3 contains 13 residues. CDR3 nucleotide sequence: TGTGCCAGCGCCCGAGGGCGGGGCAATGGCTACACCTTC. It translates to CASARGRGNGYTF.

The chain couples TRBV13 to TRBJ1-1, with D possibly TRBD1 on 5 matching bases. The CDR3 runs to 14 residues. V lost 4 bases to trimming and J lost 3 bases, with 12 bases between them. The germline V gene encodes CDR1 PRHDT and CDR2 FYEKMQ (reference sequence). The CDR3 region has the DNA TGTGCCAGCAGCTCACGGGGGGAAGACACTGAAGCTTTCTTT. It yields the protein CASSSRGEDTEAFF.

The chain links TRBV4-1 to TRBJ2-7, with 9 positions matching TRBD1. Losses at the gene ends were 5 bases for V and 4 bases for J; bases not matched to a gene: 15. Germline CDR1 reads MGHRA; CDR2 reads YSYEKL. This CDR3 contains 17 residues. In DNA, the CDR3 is TGCGCCAGCAGCTACACCTCGGGACAGGGAAGCTTTTACGAGCAGTACTTC. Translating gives CASSYTSGQGSFYEQYF.

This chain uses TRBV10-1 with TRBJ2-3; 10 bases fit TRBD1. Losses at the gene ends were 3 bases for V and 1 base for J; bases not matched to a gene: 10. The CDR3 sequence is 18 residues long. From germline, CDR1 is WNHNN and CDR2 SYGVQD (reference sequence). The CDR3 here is CASSDPLTGTGGTDTQYF. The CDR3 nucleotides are TGCGCCAGCAGTGACCCCTTAACCGGGACAGGGGGCACAGATACGCAGTATTTT.

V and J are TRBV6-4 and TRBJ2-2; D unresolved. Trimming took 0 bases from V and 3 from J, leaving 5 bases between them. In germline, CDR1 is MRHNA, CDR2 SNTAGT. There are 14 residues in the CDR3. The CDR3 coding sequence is TGTGCCAGCAGTGACTCGAGCGACACCGGGGAGCTGTTTTTT. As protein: CASSDSSDTGELFF.

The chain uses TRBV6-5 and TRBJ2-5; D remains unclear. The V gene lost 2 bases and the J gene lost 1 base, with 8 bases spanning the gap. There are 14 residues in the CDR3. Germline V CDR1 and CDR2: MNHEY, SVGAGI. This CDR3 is CASSYGGSQETQYF. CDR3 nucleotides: TGTGCCAGCAGTTACGGTGGCAGCCAAGAGACCCAGTACTTC.

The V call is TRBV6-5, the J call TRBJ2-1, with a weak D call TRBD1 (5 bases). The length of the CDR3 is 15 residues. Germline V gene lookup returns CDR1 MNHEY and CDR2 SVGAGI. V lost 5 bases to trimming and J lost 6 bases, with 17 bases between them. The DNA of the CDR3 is TGTGCCAGCAGTCGATATATCCAGGGTGCCAATGAGCAGTTCTTC. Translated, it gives CASSRYIQGANEQFF.

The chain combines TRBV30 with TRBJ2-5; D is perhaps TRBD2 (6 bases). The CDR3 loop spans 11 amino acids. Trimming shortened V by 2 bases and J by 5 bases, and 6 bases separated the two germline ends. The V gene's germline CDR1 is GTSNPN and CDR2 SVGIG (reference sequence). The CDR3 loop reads CAWSRGETQYF. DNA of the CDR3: TGTGCCTGGAGTCGGGGGGAGACCCAGTACTTC.

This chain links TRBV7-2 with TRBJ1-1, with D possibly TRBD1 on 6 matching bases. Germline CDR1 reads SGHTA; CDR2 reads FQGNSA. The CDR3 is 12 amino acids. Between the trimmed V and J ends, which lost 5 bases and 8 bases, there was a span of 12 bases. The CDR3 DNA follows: TGTGCCAGCAGCCCTCAGGGGACAGAAGCTTTCTTT. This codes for CASSPQGTEAFF.

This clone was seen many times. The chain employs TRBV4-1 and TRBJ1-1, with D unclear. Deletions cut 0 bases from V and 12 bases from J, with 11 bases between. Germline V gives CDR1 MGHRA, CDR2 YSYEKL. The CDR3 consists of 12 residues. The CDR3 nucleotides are TGCGCCAGCAGCCAAGATCAAACGGAGCCTTTCTTT. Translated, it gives CASSQDQTEPFF.

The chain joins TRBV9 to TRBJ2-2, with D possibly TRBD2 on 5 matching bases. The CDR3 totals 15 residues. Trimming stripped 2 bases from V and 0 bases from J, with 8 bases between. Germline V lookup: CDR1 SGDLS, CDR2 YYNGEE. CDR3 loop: CASSVGVANTGELFF. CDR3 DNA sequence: TGTGCCAGCAGCGTCGGGGTCGCGAACACCGGGGAGCTGTTTTTT.